This paragraph reports one TCR beta chain. Antigen specificity is unknown. This sample was taken from a study of Ad26.COV2.S vaccination and SARS-CoV-2 variants. About the research overall: It was the COV1001 Ad26.COV2.S trial arm that included the donor.

Whole-study results and caveats: Total responses of T cells may have been underestimated by the analyses of TCR breadth and depth.

This sample's treatment: around 19 received Ad26.COV2.S at low or high dose, single or two shots; 5 received placebo; per-sample allocation not given. Collection of samples fell on day 63 after the first vaccine or placebo injection. Only in-frame clones appear in the TCRdb table, and some are missing; sequencing was by immunoSEQ multiplex PCR. The data show approximately 450,000 clones, with roughly 90% seen just once and 9% to 15% held by the top ten. This TCR derives from a person aged 18-60 years who received the Ad26.COV2.S COVID-19 vaccine or a placebo. The sequenced sample was peripheral blood, obtained in a trial of Ad26.COV2.S vaccine versus placebo.

For the CDR3, the DNA is TGTGCCAGCAGTCGTACCGTCAGGAACACTGAAGCTTTCTTT. Its translation is CASSRTVRNTEAFF. V gene TRBV7-2 combines with J gene TRBJ1-1; D gene uncertain. The CDR3 length is 14 residues. V shed 6 bases and J shed 1 base, with 12 bases lying between them. The germline V gene has CDR1 SGHTA and CDR2 FQGNSA.